The source of this T cell receptor beta chain is a study of cytomegalovirus exposure and HLA in healthy donors. Broader study findings: Later analysis revealed greater clonal expansion in HLA-associated TCR beta chains than in equally common others.

In regard to this clone: What it binds is unknown.

Researchers ran the PCR with 60 Vbeta and 13 Jbeta primers. The assay was immunoSEQ multiplex PCR, and TCRdb's table has in-frame clones only and misses some. Found here are just over 150,000 clones, approximately 79% of them singletons; the top ten hold roughly 7.1%. The CDR3 runs to 14 residues. The V gene end was trimmed by 5 bases and the J gene end by 1 base; junction bases not matched to a gene: 1. The V gene's germline CDR1 is LNHDA and CDR2 SQIVND (reference sequence). This clonotype was obtained from a man between 35 and 55 years old in good health and CMV-seropositive. Sequences were obtained from PBMCs. The chain uses TRBV19 and TRBJ1-3; TRBD1 aligns across 8 bases. The CDR3 nucleotides read TGTGCCAGTAGTCGACAGGGGTCTGGAAACACCATATATTTT. Protein product: CASSRQGSGNTIYF.